This T cell receptor beta chain was recorded in a study of blood T cells in healthy people across ages (dated by TCRdb to 2015 to 2017). Regarding the study in general: In model experiments, template switching captured about one uniquely barcoded TCR beta cDNA molecule for every two T cells. Using deep sequencing normalized with unique cDNA molecular identifiers, the study measured how TCR beta repertoire diversity changes with age. Four age groups were formed from the donors: young (average roughly 15 years), middle-aged (more than 35), aged (roughly 59) and long-lived (about 75). To avoid experimental bias, donors of different ages were randomly spread across the sequencing lanes. For two donors (one aged 18 to 30 and one aged 80 or older), the study analyzed two additional independent replicas of 1 million unique cDNA reads from the same blood draw. Results the study describes overall, beyond this receptor: The CMV infection status of donors was not known, potentially confounding age-related changes in expanded clonotypes. Bulk unsorted PBMC profiling prevented conclusive comparison of naive and antigen-experienced compartments. Estimates of total diversity based on one million sequenced T cells were considered lower bounds and underestimates. A strong correlation was found between observed TCR beta diversity and the percentage of naive T cells measured by flow cytometry. Observed TCR beta diversity per million T cells fell roughly linearly with age, and a significant reduction was already apparent by age roughly 40. Compared with the aged group, more naive CD4+ T cells, fewer expanded clones and increased TCR diversity were shown by the long-lived group, suggesting age selection.

The sample holds a few counts of this clonotype. Its antigen is still unknown. No much larger clone is present one base from it, and per-base qualities are unavailable. The CDR3, cysteine through phenylalanine, is 14 amino acids long. CDR3 DNA is the only sequence kept; it has 42 bases, read in frame from the first base. The V end loses 1 base and the J end loses 5 bases, and a stretch of 11 bases separates them. CDR1 is given as MGHRA and CDR2 as YSYEKL, both from the germline V gene. Preparation of the library involved 5' RACE. Sequencing took place on an Illumina HiSeq 2500. The second PCR ran for about 6 to 11 cycles and used a J-beta primer mix along with a sample-barcoded 5' primer. A template-switch 5' adaptor carrying 12 random nucleotides introduced a unique molecular identifier onto each TCR beta cDNA molecule. Each sample yielded at least 3 million CDR3-containing paired-end reads. First-strand cDNA was synthesized from all RNA with the Mint cDNA synthesis kit, primed by a TRBC-specific oligonucleotide. After uracil-DNA glycosylase treatment, a first 18-cycle PCR used universal primers M1SS and BC2_uni_R on all cDNA. On the authors' methods: For normalization, 1 million high-quality reads were randomly selected from each sample, with every read carrying a distinct molecular identifier. Instead of being binned into consensus sequences, reads with shared molecular identifiers were discarded. CDR3 identification, clonotype clustering and error correction used MiTCR with a Q25 quality threshold and the strictest error-elimination algorithm. A nonparametric unseen species model with Euler transformation was used to estimate a lower bound on total TCR beta diversity. Using fastp at Q25 and MiXCR, TCRdb reprocessed the public reads and kept productive beta chains. A single entry per CDR3 protein holds the most common genes and DNA from its merged rows. These V and J calls rely on TCRdb rather than the paper's analysis. This sample comprises about 1,400,000 distinct CDR3 sequences, 42% of them detected only once. Clones ranked in the top ten supply 7% to 9.5% of the sample.

The 39 donors, aged about 6 to 95 years, were systemically healthy Caucasian individuals from Russia. Each donor gave around 9.9 milliliters of peripheral blood, collected into EDTA-treated Vacutainer tubes. Ficoll-Paque density-gradient centrifugation was used to isolate PBMCs, with at least 6.5 million obtained per sample. Trizol reagent was used to extract total RNA from PBMCs, with at least 6 micrograms per sample. The percentages of naive CD45RAhigh/CD27high T cells were determined by flow cytometry on a PBMC aliquot from every donor. The receptor was isolated from a woman aged 18-29 years in good health. Material: blood. The chain links TRBV4-1 with TRBJ2-5, with a tentative D gene TRBD2 over 7 matching bases. The CDR3 has the sequence CASSQVEGGETQYF. In nucleotide form, the sequence is TGCGCCAGCAGCCAAGTGGAGGGGGGGGAGACCCAGTACTTC.